This T cell receptor (beta chain) was sequenced for a study of beta chain features in type 1 diabetes. Study in general: All samples combined gave about 100 million sorted cells for examination. General study results and limits: There were fewer insertions and more deletions at the VDJ junctions of type 1 diabetes patients.

CD45RO/CCR7/CD25/CD127/CD95/CD27 sorting isolated CD4+ naive, central memory, regulatory and stem cell-like memory cells. The CDR3 covers 13 residues. V gave up 6 bases and J gave up 7 bases; unmatched junction bases: 9. Germline V gene sequence: CDR1 MNHEY, CDR2 SMNVEV (reference sequence). Points on this clone: What it binds is unknown.

cDNA synthesis used the whole RNA isolate, giving expressed TCRB sequences. This table comes from immunoSEQ multiplex PCR, and its TCRdb copy is limited to in-frame clones, with some not included. The table lists 200,000 to 250,000 clones, around 65% of them singletons. The chain couples TRBV27 to TRBJ2-7; 7 nucleotides line up with TRBD1. The specimen was naive CD4+ T cells from blood. This clonotype originated in a young man in good health. CDR3 sequence: CASSSTGSGEQYF. The CDR3 DNA is TGTGCCAGCAGCTCGACAGGGTCGGGTGAGCAGTACTTC.